Each of the 26 T cell receptor beta chains below was sequenced from the same sample in a study of T-cell memory formation after mild COVID-19. One entry per CDR3 protein results from TCRdb running MiXCR on the 5' RACE reads. The profile shows hundreds of thousands of distinct CDR3 sequences, less than 25% of them singletons. Sequenced input: PBMCs or a T cell subset sorted from them (not recorded which). The origin of the receptors is an adult woman who had mild COVID-19 (a few samples of this study predate the infection). Cell type and time point are not known.

This clonotype has more than one count but fewer than ten. The chain joins TRBV2 to TRBJ2-3; D is unresolved. The ends were cut back, 2 bases at V and 0 bases at J, with 3 bases in the middle. Germline CDR1 and CDR2: SNHLY and FYNNEI. CDR3 length: 13 residues. CDR3 sequence reads: CASSEWSTDTQYF. In DNA, the CDR3 is TGTGCCAGCAGTGAATGGAGCACAGATACGCAGTATTTT.

The rearrangement links TRBV20-1 to TRBJ2-3; 7 bases line up with TRBD2. J lost 5 bases, V lost 5 bases, and 13 bases had no gene match. The length of the CDR3 is 15 residues. CDR1 and CDR2 (germline): DFQATT, SNEGSKA (reference sequence). CDR3 nucleotides: TGCAGTGCTCAAGACCTTTTAGCGGGTGTAGATACGCAGTATTTT. It codes for CSAQDLLAGVDTQYF.

This clonotype showed up just a few times. The V gene is TRBV5-6, the J gene TRBJ2-1; 7 bases agree with TRBD1. Germline V lookup: CDR1 SGHDT, CDR2 YYEEEE. The CDR3 has 15 residues. After removal of 0 bases from V and 3 bases from J, the junction contained 3 bases not matched to a gene. The CDR3 DNA reads TGTGCCAGCAGCTTGGATGGGACAGACTACAATGAGCAGTTCTTC. This gives the protein CASSLDGTDYNEQFF.

This chain joins TRBV27 and TRBJ2-7; 7 bases fit TRBD1. CDR1 and CDR2 from the germline V gene are MNHEY and SMNVEV (reference sequence). V trimming: 4 bases; J trimming: 2 bases; junction bases outside the gene matches: 2. CDR3 length: 13 amino acids. Written as DNA, the CDR3 is TGTGCCAGCAGTTACGGACAGGCCTACGAGCAGTACTTC. It translates to CASSYGQAYEQYF.

In this sample, this clonotype turned up a few times. The V gene is TRBV29-1, the J gene TRBJ2-3, with D possibly being TRBD1 (6 bases). Germline V CDR1 and CDR2: SQVTM, ANQGSEA. Deletions cut 4 bases from V and 6 bases from J, with 8 bases between. There are 11 residues in the CDR3. The chain's CDR3 is CSVGTVDTQYF. The CDR3 DNA is TGCAGCGTTGGGACAGTGGATACGCAGTATTTT.

The V gene is TRBV12-3 or TRBV12-4, the J gene TRBJ1-6; no clear D gene. V was clipped by 6 bases and J by 10 bases, with 13 bases between them. The CDR3 is 13 amino acids. As DNA, the CDR3 is TGTGCCAGCAGCCCTTTGGGGTTCTCACCCCTCCACTTT. This encodes CASSPLGFSPLHF.

The chain has TRBV5-4 and TRBJ1-6; TRBD1 agrees at 8 bases. Germline V lookup: CDR1 SGHNT, CDR2 YYREEE (reference sequence). V was clipped by 6 bases and J by 1 base; unmatched bases: 6. The CDR3 length is 16 residues. CDR3: CASILRQGSYNSPLHF. The DNA of the CDR3 is TGTGCCAGCATCTTAAGACAGGGGTCCTATAATTCACCCCTCCACTTT. The variable domain in full, with the rest retrieved from reference TRBV5-4 and TRBJ1-6, is ETGVTQSPTHLIKTRGQQVTLRCSSQSGHNTVSWYQQALGQGPQFIFQYYREEENGRGNFPPRFSGLQFPNYSSELNVNALELDDSALYLCASILRQGSYNSPLHFGNGTRLTVT.

The rearrangement joins TRBV4-1 to TRBJ2-3, with D perhaps matching TRBD2 (6 bases). Germline CDR1 and CDR2: MGHRA and YSYEKL. Trimming pared 4 bases from V and 2 bases from J, leaving 16 bases between. The CDR3 spans 16 residues. The CDR3 DNA sequence: TGCGCCAGCAGCCTTGGACGGGGGTCCATCACAGATACGCAGTATTTT. Translation gives CASSLGRGSITDTQYF.

This clonotype has just a few counts. The chain joins TRBV6-5 to TRBJ2-7; D call uncertain. Trimming took 6 bases from V and 2 from J, leaving 14 bases between them. Germline loops: CDR1 MNHEY, CDR2 SVGAGI. CDR3 length equals 14 residues. The CDR3 DNA reads as TGTGCCAGCAGCTCCCCTGGCAGAGCCTACGAGCAGTACTTC. This sequence encodes CASSSPGRAYEQYF.

A few counts support this clonotype. The chain is built from TRBV7-9 and TRBJ2-1, with 7 bases lining up with TRBD2. Germline V CDR1 and CDR2: SEHNR, FQNEAQ (reference sequence). This CDR3 has 13 residues. The trim removed 2 bases at V and 8 bases at J, leaving 3 bases unmatched. The DNA of the CDR3 is TGTGCCAGCAGCTTACCGACTAGCCATGAGCAGTTCTTC. Translating gives CASSLPTSHEQFF.

CDR3 region: CASSRTGGEQFF. CDR3 DNA sequence: TGTGCCAGCAGCCGCACGGGTGGTGAGCAGTTCTTC. This chain uses TRBV7-2 with TRBJ2-1; D gene uncertain. V was shortened by 5 bases and J by 9 bases, with 11 bases between the two germline ends. Germline CDR1 is SGHTA and CDR2 is FQGNSA. The CDR3 extends over 12 amino acids.

This clonotype came up a few times. The chain carries TRBV5-6 and TRBJ2-4, with D perhaps matching TRBD2 (6 bases). Germline V CDR1 and CDR2: SGHDT, YYEEEE. Deletions cut 1 base from V and 5 bases from J, with 19 bases between. The length of the CDR3 is 17 residues. The CDR3 region has the DNA TGTGCCAGCAGCTTGTACACCGGGAGCAATGGGGAAAACATTCAGTACTTC. This translates into CASSLYTGSNGENIQYF.

This clonotype was seen many times. J is TRBJ2-3 and V is TRBV7-8, with a tentative D call TRBD1 (5 bases). Germline V gene data show CDR1 as SGHVS and CDR2 as FQNEAQ. The CDR3 totals 14 residues. Trimming left V 5 bases short and J 2 bases short, with 11 bases between. This CDR3 is CASSEEGATDTQYF. DNA for the CDR3: TGTGCCAGCAGCGAAGAAGGGGCCACAGATACGCAGTATTTT.

The chain has TRBV5-1 and TRBJ1-1; D unclear. Germline V gene data show CDR1 as SGHRS and CDR2 as YFSETQ. V was clipped by 4 bases and J by 6 bases, with 16 bases between them. This CDR3 has 14 amino acids. The CDR3 DNA sequence: TGCGCCAGCAGCCTCCACAGCTTTGGCCCTGAAGCTTTCTTT. Its translation: CASSLHSFGPEAFF.

The chain links TRBV5-1 to TRBJ2-2; TRBD1 is a possible D gene (6 bases). The V gene's germline CDR1 is SGHRS and CDR2 YFSETQ. The CDR3 is 18 residues long. V was clipped by 0 bases and J by 1 base, with 16 bases between them. In DNA, the CDR3 is TGCGCCAGCAGCTTGGAAAAGGTGGCAGGGGTGAACACCGGGGAGCTGTTTTTT. As protein: CASSLEKVAGVNTGELFF.

This clonotype was found a few times. This rearrangement joins TRBV9 to TRBJ2-5; D is unresolved. This CDR3 is built from 13 residues. The V and J ends lost 1 base and 5 bases respectively, with 9 bases between them. Germline V CDR1 and CDR2: SGDLS, YYNGEE. This CDR3 reads CASSVFPDETQYF. The DNA of the CDR3 is TGTGCCAGCAGCGTATTCCCCGACGAGACCCAGTACTTC.

In its sample, this clonotype was seen a few times. The V call is TRBV12-3 or TRBV12-4, the J call TRBJ2-1; 9 nucleotides line up with TRBD1. The junction had 15 bases not matched to a gene; V was cut back by 6 bases and J by 6 bases. The CDR3 is 17 residues long. The CDR3 loop is CASSPRSRDRAPNEQFF. In nucleotides, the CDR3 is TGTGCCAGCAGCCCCCGGAGCCGGGACAGGGCCCCCAATGAGCAGTTCTTC.

In this sample, this clonotype turned up a few times. V and J are TRBV29-1 and TRBJ2-3; D unresolved. The CDR3 spans 12 residues. From germline, CDR1 is SQVTM and CDR2 ANQGSEA. The ends were cut back, 4 bases at V and 4 bases at J, with 9 bases in the middle. Here the CDR3 reads CSVVGPPDTQYF. DNA of the CDR3: TGCAGCGTTGTCGGACCCCCAGATACGCAGTATTTT.

In its sample, this clonotype was seen a few times. The rearrangement uses TRBV6-2 or TRBV6-3 and TRBJ1-5; D call uncertain. CDR3 length equals 14 residues. The germline V gene has CDR1 MNHEY and CDR2 SVGEGT. V lost 2 bases and J 1 base, leaving 6 bases between the germline ends. This CDR3 reads CASSYGWSNQPQHF. The DNA for the CDR3 is TGTGCCAGCAGTTACGGATGGAGCAATCAGCCCCAGCATTTT.

This clonotype has a handful of counts. The chain has TRBV7-8 and TRBJ1-2; possibly TRBD1 for D (5 bases). The CDR3 sequence is 13 residues long. Germline V gene lookup returns CDR1 SGHVS and CDR2 FQNEAQ. V lost 4 bases to trimming and J lost 7 bases, with 13 bases between them. CDR3 amino acids: CASSYPNGGGYTF. DNA for the CDR3: TGTGCCAGCAGCTACCCCAACGGGGGTGGCTACACCTTC.

As DNA, the CDR3 is TGTGCCAGCAGCGTCGGACAGGGGGCATACTACGAGCAGTACTTC. Amino acid sequence: CASSVGQGAYYEQYF. The chain uses TRBV9 and TRBJ2-7, with TRBD1 matching over 11 bases. V dropped 2 bases and J dropped 3; count of bases not matched to a gene: 4. CDR1 and CDR2 from the germline V gene are SGDLS and YYNGEE. The CDR3 length is 15 residues.

This clonotype was found a few times. The rearrangement uses TRBV7-2 and TRBJ2-1; perhaps TRBD2 as D (6 bases). The CDR3 is 15 amino acids. Trimming left V 3 bases short and J 1 base short, with 10 bases between. Per the germline V gene, CDR1 is SGHTA and CDR2 is FQGNSA. The CDR3 loop reads CASSFEGGSYNEQFF. DNA for the CDR3: TGTGCCAGCAGCTTCGAGGGAGGTTCCTACAATGAGCAGTTCTTC.

The V call is TRBV7-6, the J call TRBJ1-1; maybe TRBD1 (5 bases). This CDR3 spans 13 amino acids. Germline CDR1 is SGHVS and CDR2 is FNYEAQ. V was pared by 5 bases and J by 5 bases, with 12 bases between. The CDR3 sequence is CASSQHGGTEAFF. CDR3 DNA: TGTGCCAGCAGCCAACACGGGGGGACTGAAGCTTTCTTT.

J is TRBJ1-6 and V is TRBV6-5; 7 bases are a match to TRBD1. Losses at the gene ends were 6 bases for V and 5 bases for J; bases not matched to a gene: 4. The CDR3 loop spans 14 amino acids. Germline V CDR1 and CDR2: MNHEY, SVGAGI. The CDR3 DNA reads as TGTGCCAGCAGCCGGGACAGTAATAATTCACCCCTCCACTTT. It yields the protein CASSRDSNNSPLHF.

This clonotype was counted between two and nine times. The CDR3 protein is CASSVGGYEQFF. The CDR3 DNA is TGTGCCAGCAGCGTTGGAGGGTATGAGCAGTTCTTC. The genes are TRBV9 and TRBJ2-1; weak D call: TRBD2 (6 bases). The V gene's germline CDR1 is SGDLS and CDR2 YYNGEE. The CDR3 extends over 12 amino acids. The V gene lost 2 bases and the J gene lost 8 bases, with 8 bases spanning the gap. The whole variable domain, remainder taken from reference TRBV9 and TRBJ2-1, is DSGVTQTPKHLITATGQRVTLRCSPRSGDLSVYWYQQSLDQGLQFLIQYYNGEERAKGNILERFSAQQFPDLHSELNLSSLELGDSALYFCASSVGGYEQFFGPGTRLTVL.

V is TRBV7-9 and J is TRBJ1-2; maybe TRBD1 (6 bases). The CDR3 runs 16 residues. Deletions cut 2 bases from V and 9 bases from J, with 22 bases between. The germline V gene encodes CDR1 SEHNR and CDR2 FQNEAQ (reference sequence). CDR3 in amino acids: CASSLTLLTRGFSYTF. CDR3 nucleotide sequence: TGTGCCAGCAGCTTAACGCTTCTGACCAGGGGCTTTAGCTACACCTTC.